This T cell receptor beta chain is from a study of blood T cells in healthy people across ages. Aged roughly 6 to 100, donors were systemically healthy Caucasians from Russia. Trimming removed 4 bases at V and 1 base at J, with 10 bases between. Germline V lookup: CDR1 SQVTM, CDR2 ANQGSEA. The CDR3 loop spans 14 amino acids. The authors ran a second PCR of about 7 to 12 cycles using a sample-barcoded 5' primer and a J-beta primer mix. Each CDR3 protein gets one entry after TCRdb re-called the 5' RACE reads with MiXCR. The sample lists about 1.4 million distinct CDR3 sequences, 59% occurring once. The receptor was derived from a man between 18 and 35 years old in good health. The source material was blood. The chain carries TRBV29-1 and TRBJ2-2; no reliable D call. This chain's CDR3 is CSVVGSRNTGELFF. The CDR3 bases are TGCAGCGTTGTAGGCAGTCGGAACACCGGGGAGCTGTTTTTT.